The rows below give T cell receptor beta chains drawn from one sample of a study of OX40 agonist ivuxolimab in advanced cancers. Libraries were prepared by immunoSEQ multiplex PCR; TCRdb keeps only in-frame clonotypes and omits some of them. The sample holds around 84,000 clones, just over 90% seen once. The sample was CD4+ or CD8+ T cells sorted from blood, taken in a trial of the OX40 agonist ivuxolimab. Source of these receptors: an adult with an advanced solid tumor such as melanoma, head and neck, liver or kidney cancer. Both conserved end residues are part of each CDR3. A D gene is named only where the DNA matches it firmly. Clone size is shown for a subset of rows, as once, few, many or a class of expanded clone.

. | TRBJ2-5 | TRBV5-1 | TRBD2 | CASSLTGTSGSETQYF | TGCGCCAGCAGCTTAACCGGGACTAGCGGATCAGAGACCCAGTACTTC
once | TRBJ1-6 | TRBV6-5 | . | CASLTRGDNSPLHF | TGTGCCAGCCTAACTCGGGGAGACAATTCACCCCTCCACTTT
. | TRBJ1-2 | TRBV2 | . | CASSEATGIWNYGYTF | TGTGCCAGCAGTGAAGCGACGGGGATCTGGAACTATGGCTACACCTTC
. | TRBJ2-5 | TRBV10-2 | . | CASLQGPTWETQYF | TGCGCCAGCCTACAAGGACCCACTTGGGAGACCCAGTACTTC
few | TRBJ1-1 | TRBV9 | . | CASSVALNTEAFF | TGTGCCAGCAGCGTAGCTCTGAACACTGAAGCTTTCTTT
. | TRBJ2-2 | TRBV11-2 | . | CASSSQGPGELFF | TGTGCCAGCAGCTCCCAGGGTCCCGGGGAGCTGTTTTTT
. | TRBJ2-5 | TRBV19 | TRBD2 | CASSLAGGQRETQYF | TGTGCCAGTAGCCTAGCGGGGGGCCAGCGGGAGACCCAGTACTTC
. | TRBJ2-7 | TRBV7-9 | TRBD2 | CASSLVAGAPYEQYF | TGTGCCAGCAGCTTAGTAGCGGGAGCCCCTTACGAGCAGTACTTC
. | TRBJ2-3 | TRBV4-3 | . | CASSQEPGQGFPDTQYF | TGCGCCAGCAGCCAAGAACCAGGGCAGGGGTTCCCAGATACGCAGTATTTT
once | TRBJ1-3 | TRBV7-9 | . | CASSPLGGSLRRNTIYF | TGTGCCAGCAGCCCGTTAGGGGGATCTCTTCGACGAAACACCATATATTTT
. | TRBJ2-5 | TRBV9 | TRBD1 | CASSAAGQGVETQYF | TGTGCCAGCAGCGCCGCGGGACAGGGTGTAGAGACCCAGTACTTC
. | TRBJ2-3 | TRBV4-3 | . | CASSQEYGASTDTQYF | TGCGCCAGCAGCCAAGAGTACGGGGCTAGCACAGATACGCAGTATTTT
. | TRBJ2-1 | TRBV9 | TRBD1 | CASSARDSSNEQFF | TGTGCCAGCAGCGCCCGGGACAGTTCCAATGAGCAGTTCTTC
. | TRBJ2-3 | TRBV5-4 | TRBD1 | CASSSGQGGLTDTQYF | TGTGCCAGCAGCTCCGGACAGGGGGGATTAACAGATACGCAGTATTTT
. | TRBJ2-5 | TRBV7-9 | . | CASSPRETQYF | TGTGCCAGCAGCCCCCGGGAGACCCAGTACTTC
few | TRBJ1-5 | TRBV2 | . | CASSEQGGNQPQHF | TGTGCCAGCAGTGAACAGGGAGGCAATCAGCCCCAGCATTTT
. | TRBJ1-5 | TRBV19 | TRBD1 | CASGGQGAANDQPQHF | TGTGCCAGTGGCGGACAGGGGGCTGCTAACGATCAGCCCCAGCATTTT